These 21 T cell receptor beta chains were sequenced from one sample in a study of tumor-infiltrating lymphocytes in primary liver carcinoma. It was from roughly 20-30 mg of unsorted bulk tissue that RNA and DNA were co-extracted. A primer in the constant region served to generate TCR beta cDNA from 500 ng of total RNA. Researchers made the TCR beta libraries by running three nested multiplex PCR rounds with slightly modified ARM-PCR. A C-beta reverse primer was combined with TRBV1-TRBV30 forward primers in the first two PCR rounds, and each round had about 10 cycles. TCRdb independently ran MiXCR on the multiplex PCR reads; one entry per CDR3 protein. Counted here are around 80,000 distinct CDR3 sequences, around 70% occurring once; the ten biggest clones make up roughly a fifth. Source material: liver tumor tissue from sampling region 1. This sample's subset: tumor region T1, superior pole. These receptors were collected from a man aged 35-49 years with primary liver carcinoma and hepatitis B virus infection.

This clonotype was seen repeatedly, ten times or more. The rearrangement links TRBV28 to TRBJ2-7, with 7 bases lining up with TRBD1. V trimming: 6 bases; J trimming: 2 bases; junction bases outside the gene matches: 10. This CDR3 region has 15 residues. Germline loops: CDR1 MDHEN, CDR2 SYDVKM. This CDR3 reads CASRPQGSGTYEQYF. CDR3 coding DNA: TGTGCCAGCAGGCCACAGGGGTCGGGGACCTACGAGCAGTACTTC.

With regard to this clonotype: Relative to the germline gene, one junction end is altered; a read error may explain this. The gene calls are TRBV12-3 or TRBV12-4 and TRBJ1-1; D possibly corresponds to TRBD1 (6 bases). The CDR3 runs to 13 residues. CDR3 sequence reads: CVSTGGRDTEAFF. DNA of the CDR3: TGTGTCAGCACCGGGGGGCGGGACACTGAAGCTTTCTTT.

Notes on this clonotype: Relative to the germline gene, one junction end is altered; a read error may explain this. The rearrangement joins TRBV11-2 to TRBJ2-7; D is undetermined. The CDR3 covers 14 residues. Per the germline V gene, CDR1 is SGHAT and CDR2 is FQNNGV. The CDR3 DNA follows: TGTGTCAGCAGCTTACAACTTACTTCCTACGGTCAGTACTTC. Translating it yields CVSSLQLTSYGQYF.

Comment on this clonotype: At one of its ends the junction is not consistent with the germline gene, which may arise from a read error. The chain combines TRBV6-6 with TRBJ2-7; no clear D. This CDR3 contains 14 residues. Per germline, CDR1 MNHNY and CDR2 SVGAGI (reference sequence). The DNA of the CDR3 is TGTACCAGCAAGCCTAGGACCCAGGCCCGGGAGCAGTACTTC. Its protein product is CTSKPRTQAREQYF.

The CDR3 DNA reads as TGTGCCAAGAGTGAACCTGCGGTGGGGGGGTACGAGCAGTACTTC. Protein product: CAKSEPAVGGYEQYF. The chain joins TRBV6-1 to TRBJ2-7, with TRBD2 matching 7 bases. Germline CDR1 reads MNHNS; CDR2 reads SASEGT. V lost 10 bases, J lost 4 bases, and 16 bases stayed unmatched. The CDR3 is 15 residues long.

The rearrangement joins TRBV6-5 to TRBJ2-3; no definite D call. The V end was cut by 5 bases, the J end by 7 bases, with 19 bases between. Per the germline V gene, CDR1 is MNHEY and CDR2 is SVGAGI. The CDR3 runs 15 residues. CDR3 nucleotide sequence: TGTGCCAGCAGTCCCCGGACGACCTTCACGTATACGCAGTATTTT. Translation: CASSPRTTFTYTQYF.

With respect to this clonotype: Compared with germline, one end of the junction differs, possibly owing to a read error. CDR3: CALEGQNNSPLHF. The CDR3 DNA is TGCGCCTTGGAGGGACAGAATAATTCACCCCTCCACTTT. V and J are TRBV30 and TRBJ1-6; 7 positions match TRBD1. Germline V CDR1 and CDR2: GTSNPN, SVGIG (reference sequence). There are 13 residues in the CDR3.

In regard to this clonotype: One junction end disagrees with the germline gene, perhaps due to a read error. The chain combines TRBV6-5 with TRBJ2-3, with a possible D match to TRBD1 (5 bases). This CDR3 is 13 amino acids long. Germline CDR1 and CDR2: MNHEY and SVGAGI. The CDR3 sequence: CASSLDSTDRQYF. For the CDR3, the DNA is TGTGCCAGTAGTTTAGACAGCACAGATAGGCAGTATTTT.

Concerning this clonotype itself: Germline is not matched at one junction end, which may reflect a read error. The rearrangement links TRBV29-1 to TRBJ2-3; D may correspond to TRBD1 or TRBD2 (6 bases each). Germline CDR1 and CDR2: SQVTM and ANQGSEA. The CDR3 sequence is 15 residues long. CDR3 loop: CIAQQGLLSTDTHYF. The CDR3 bases are TGCATCGCGCAACAGGGACTCCTTAGCACAGATACGCACTATTTT.

In this sample, this clonotype turned up a few times. A much larger clone is a single base away; this may be a read error. In DNA, the CDR3 is TGCGCCAGCAGCCCCCGGGAGGGGGTTAAAGAGCAGTACTTC. Its translation: CASSPREGVKEQYF. This chain joins TRBV4-1 and TRBJ2-7, with 8 bases lining up with TRBD2. Germline V CDR1 and CDR2: MGHRA, YSYEKL. With 4 bases clipped from V and 7 bases from J, the junction kept 9 bases outside the gene matches. The CDR3 runs to 14 residues.

In this sample, this clonotype turned up many times. The V and J genes are TRBV5-1 and TRBJ2-7; 8 nucleotides line up with TRBD2. This CDR3 has 16 residues. The ends lost 0 bases at V and 2 bases at J; junction bases unmatched: 7. CDR1 and CDR2 from the germline V gene are SGHRS and YFSETQ. In nucleotides, the CDR3 is TGCGCCAGCAGCTTGGTGGGCACTAGCGGCACCTACGAGCAGTACTTC. It is translated as CASSLVGTSGTYEQYF.

Worth noting for this clonotype: At one end, the junction sequence differs from germline, possibly due to a read error. The V gene is TRBV6-6, the J gene TRBJ2-1, with D perhaps matching TRBD2 (6 bases). The CDR3 is 16 residues long. Germline CDR1 reads MNHNY; CDR2 reads SVGAGI (reference sequence). The CDR3 DNA sequence: TGTGCCAGTAGTCTTACTAGCCGACATCCAGGAAATGAACAGTTCTTC. Encoded protein: CASSLTSRHPGNEQFF.

Comments on this clonotype: A read error may account for a junction end that differs from germline. The genes are TRBV7-9 and TRBJ2-1, with 10 bases fitting TRBD2. Per germline, CDR1 SEHNR and CDR2 FQNEAQ (reference sequence). The CDR3 is 12 amino acids. The CDR3 DNA is TGTGCCAGCACCTTAGCGGGAGGAGCGCGAGCCTTC. Translating it yields CASTLAGGARAF.

This chain joins TRBV23-1 and TRBJ2-1; D gene uncertain. TRBV23-1 has ORF status, its function being uncertain. V lost 6 bases and J 4 bases, leaving 22 bases between the germline ends. The CDR3 length is 17 residues. The CDR3 sequence is CASSRLDFLQVYNEQFF. In DNA, the CDR3 is TGCGCCAGCAGCCGGCTTGACTTCCTACAAGTTTACAATGAGCAGTTCTTC.

Details on this clonotype: As the CDR3 is not closed by the conserved phenylalanine or tryptophan, this likely results from a read error. The chain is built from TRBV11-3 and TRBJ2-1, with 10 bases lining up with TRBD1. The V gene's germline CDR1 is SGHNT and CDR2 YENEEA. The CDR3 extends over 14 amino acids. V lost 5 bases to trimming and J lost 6 bases; unmatched junction nucleotides: 4. CDR3 amino acids: CASSRGQGGNEQFL. In DNA form, the CDR3 reads TGTGCCAGCAGCCGTGGACAGGGGGGCAATGAGCAGTTCCTC.

As concerns this clonotype: Germline and junction disagree at one end, which may indicate a read error. This rearrangement joins TRBV6-5 to TRBJ1-4, with TRBD1 matching over 8 bases. Germline CDR1 MNHEY, CDR2 SVGAGI. The CDR3 extends over 14 amino acids. CDR3 sequence: CASSFQGAGGRLSF. In DNA, the CDR3 is TGTGCCAGCAGTTTTCAGGGGGCCGGGGGAAGACTGTCTTTT.

A single count supports this clonotype. Because it lacks the conserved phenylalanine or tryptophan at the end, this CDR3 is likely a read error. No DNA is shown, since the ends of the CDR3 on it are uncertain; the CDR3 is the one TCRdb lists. This chain links TRBV29-1 with TRBJ2-1; the table's TRBD2 call for D was not verified on the DNA. The CDR3 extends over 14 residues, inclusive of both ends. The V gene's germline CDR1 is SQVTM and CDR2 ANQGSEA. The CDR3 here is CSVLKAGGPNEKFS.

Turning to this clonotype: The CDR3 end shows no conserved phenylalanine or tryptophan, and so a read error is likely. The rearrangement uses TRBV6-5 and TRBJ2-2; possibly TRBD2 for D (6 bases). The CDR3 spans 11 residues. Germline V gene sequence: CDR1 MNHEY, CDR2 SVGAGI. CDR3 DNA sequence: TGTGCCAGCCCGGGCGGCGGGAAGCTGTTTCTT. The encoded protein is CASPGGGKLFL.

With regard to this clonotype: A read error is possible here, since a much larger clone lies one base away. The chain joins TRBV7-9 to TRBJ2-5, with D tentatively TRBD1 or TRBD2 (5 bases each). In germline, CDR1 is SEHNR, CDR2 FQNEAQ (reference sequence). This CDR3 has 14 residues. The CDR3 spells CTSSWGGGQETQYF. For the CDR3, the DNA is TGTACCAGCAGCTGGGGTGGGGGACAAGAGACCCAGTACTTC.

Note on this clonotype: An end of the junction does not agree with germline; a read error may underlie this. The CDR3: CASSEWDGPRETQCF. CDR3 in DNA: TGCGCCAGCAGTGAATGGGACGGCCCCAGGGAGACCCAGTGCTTC. This chain links TRBV10-1 with TRBJ2-5; possibly TRBD1 or TRBD2 for D (5 bases each). CDR3 length: 15 residues. The germline V gene has CDR1 WNHNN and CDR2 SYGVQD (reference sequence).

Details on this clonotype: A read error may account for a junction end that differs from germline. This rearrangement joins TRBV11-2 to TRBJ2-3; the match to TRBD1 covers 10 bases. The CDR3 contains 17 residues. The V gene's germline CDR1 is SGHAT and CDR2 FQNNGV. CDR3 sequence: CARSLDLGTGASVTQYF. The CDR3 DNA is TGTGCCCGCAGCTTAGATCTTGGGACAGGGGCGAGCGTTACGCAGTATTTC.